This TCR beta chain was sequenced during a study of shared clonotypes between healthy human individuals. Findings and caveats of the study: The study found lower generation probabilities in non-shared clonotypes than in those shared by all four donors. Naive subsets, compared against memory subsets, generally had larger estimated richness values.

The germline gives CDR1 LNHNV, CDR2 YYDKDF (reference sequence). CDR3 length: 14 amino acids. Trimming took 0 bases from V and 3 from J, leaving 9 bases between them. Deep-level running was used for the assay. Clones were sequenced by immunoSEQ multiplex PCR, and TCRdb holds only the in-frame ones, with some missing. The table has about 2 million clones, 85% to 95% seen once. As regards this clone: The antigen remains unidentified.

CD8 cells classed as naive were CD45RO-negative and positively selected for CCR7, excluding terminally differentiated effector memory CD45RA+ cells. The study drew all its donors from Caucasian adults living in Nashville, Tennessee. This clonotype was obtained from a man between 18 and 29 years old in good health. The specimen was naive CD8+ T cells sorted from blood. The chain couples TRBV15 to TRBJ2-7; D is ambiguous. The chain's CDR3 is CATSRDKVIYEQYF. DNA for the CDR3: TGTGCCACCAGCAGAGATAAGGTAATCTACGAGCAGTACTTC.